Listed here are 32 T cell receptor beta chains from one sample, sequenced in a study of blood T cell repertoires in COVID-19 (dated by TCRdb to between 2020 and 2021). The receptor library was made with the immunoSEQ multiplex PCR assay. In TCRdb, the immuneACCESS table is reduced to in-frame sequences with V and J assigned. These tables do not hold every clone; where another copy was compared, an unresolved V gene accounts for under half, and the others remain unexplained. Here the sample has around 400,000 clones; more than 70% occur a single time. In total, the top ten clones hold roughly 2% of the sample. The sequenced sample consisted of peripheral blood. These receptors were obtained from a woman in her sixties with COVID-19, enrolled during active disease.

The chain carries TRBV2 and TRBJ1-1, with D maybe TRBD1 (6 bases). Deletions cut 3 bases from V and 4 bases from J, with 9 bases between. Germline V gives CDR1 SNHLY, CDR2 FYNNEI. CDR3 length equals 13 residues. The CDR3 sequence: CASSDDRITEAFF. The DNA of the CDR3 is TGTGCCAGCAGTGATGACAGGATCACTGAAGCTTTCTTT.

V usage is TRBV19 and J usage is TRBJ1-2; D is unclear. Germline lookup yields CDR1 LNHDA and CDR2 SQIVND (reference sequence). V lost 7 bases, J lost 7 bases, and 10 bases lay in between. The CDR3 is 11 residues long. The CDR3 DNA reads as TGTGCCAGTAAACGCGGAGGTGGCTACACCTTC. Translated, it gives CASKRGGGYTF. The full variable domain, completed using reference TRBV19 and TRBJ1-2, is DGGITQSPKYLFRKEGQNVTLSCEQNLNHDAMYWYRQDPGQGLRLIYYSQIVNDFQKGDIAEGYSVSREKKESFPLTVTSAQKNPTAFYLCASKRGGGYTFGSGTRLTVV.

The V call is TRBV7-3, the J call TRBJ1-1; maybe TRBD1 (5 bases). The V end was cut by 2 bases, the J end by 1 base, with 8 bases between. The length of the CDR3 is 14 residues. From germline, CDR1 is SGHTA and CDR2 FQGTGA. The CDR3 coding sequence is TGTGCCAGCAGCTTACAGGGATCGAACACTGAAGCTTTCTTT. It specifies CASSLQGSNTEAFF.

This CDR3 reads CASSPGGNSYNEQFF. CDR3 coding DNA: TGTGCCAGCAGCCCAGGGGGAAACTCCTACAATGAGCAGTTCTTC. V and J are TRBV7-3 and TRBJ2-1, with 7 bases matching TRBD1. The CDR3 contains 15 residues. The ends lost 5 bases at V and 0 bases at J; junction bases unmatched: 4. Per germline, CDR1 SGHTA and CDR2 FQGTGA.

This chain joins TRBV14 and TRBJ2-1; 9 bases agree with TRBD1. Germline V gene lookup returns CDR1 SGHDN and CDR2 FVKESK. V lost 0 bases to trimming and J lost 0 bases; unmatched junction nucleotides: 6. This CDR3 contains 18 residues. CDR3 protein: CASSQDPGQGSSYNEQFF. The CDR3 bases are TGTGCCAGCAGCCAAGATCCCGGACAGGGGAGCTCCTACAATGAGCAGTTCTTC.

The rearrangement joins TRBV28 to TRBJ1-2; TRBD1 might be the D (6 bases). Germline V gene lookup returns CDR1 MDHEN and CDR2 SYDVKM. The CDR3 runs 14 residues. V shed 7 bases and J shed 2 bases, with 14 bases lying between them. CDR3: CASITGGPNYGYTF. DNA for the CDR3: TGTGCCAGCATTACCGGGGGGCCCAACTATGGCTACACCTTC.

Note on this clone: Other nucleotide sequences in the sample specify the same CDR3. The chain is built from TRBV12-3 or TRBV12-4 and TRBJ1-5; TRBD1 is a possible D gene (5 bases). This CDR3 spans 13 amino acids. V dropped 5 bases and J dropped 5 bases, with 10 bases sitting between them. CDR3 nucleotides: TGTGCCAGCAGTCTTGGGGGGGATCAGCCCCAGCATTTT. Encoded protein: CASSLGGDQPQHF.

The V call is TRBV11-2, the J call TRBJ2-7; D is unclear. Trimming pared 0 bases from V and 5 bases from J, leaving 8 bases between. This CDR3 comprises 13 residues. The germline CDR1 and CDR2 sequences are SGHAT and FQNNGV. The CDR3 region has the DNA TGTGCCAGCAGCTTAGATCGTGCGGACGAGCAGTACTTC. Amino acids: CASSLDRADEQYF.

The V gene is TRBV5-5, the J gene TRBJ1-1; 9 nucleotides agree with TRBD1. With 4 bases clipped from V and 4 bases from J, the junction kept 8 bases outside the gene matches. The CDR3 covers 15 residues. Germline CDR1 and CDR2: SGHKS and YYEKEE (reference sequence). Written as DNA, the CDR3 is TGTGCCAGCAGCGCCAACAGGGGGCGATTCACTGAAGCTTTCTTT. As protein: CASSANRGRFTEAFF. Complete variable domain (other parts from reference TRBV5-5 and TRBJ1-1): DAGVTQSPTHLIKTRGQQVTLRCSPISGHKSVSWYQQVLGQGPQFIFQYYEKEERGRGNFPDRFSARQFPNYSSELNVNALLLGDSALYLCASSANRGRFTEAFFGQGTRLTVV.

The V and J genes are TRBV5-1 and TRBJ2-7, with D possibly being TRBD2 (5 bases). Germline-derived CDR1 and CDR2 are SGHRS and YFSETQ. CDR3 length: 15 amino acids. V was clipped by 7 bases and J by 0 bases, with 17 bases between them. The DNA for the CDR3 is TGCGCCAGCCGAACCCTTCCGGGGAACTCCTACGAGCAGTACTTC. Translating gives CASRTLPGNSYEQYF.

The chain is built from TRBV10-3 and TRBJ1-6, with D possibly TRBD1 on 5 matching bases. This CDR3 is 14 amino acids long. Germline CDR1 ENHRY, CDR2 SYGVKD. Trimming stripped 7 bases from V and 7 bases from J, with 14 bases between. The CDR3 loop is CAITMTVPNSPLHF. CDR3 sequence (DNA): TGTGCCATCACCATGACAGTTCCGAATTCACCCCTCCACTTT.

The V and J genes are TRBV28 and TRBJ2-1; D is possibly TRBD2 (7 bases). CDR1 and CDR2 from the germline V gene are MDHEN and SYDVKM. Trimming shortened V by 5 bases and J by 3 bases, and 17 bases separated the two germline ends. The CDR3 totals 16 residues. CDR3 residues: CASSTPGGGVYNEQFF. CDR3 coding DNA: TGTGCCAGCAGTACTCCTGGGGGGGGCGTCTACAATGAGCAGTTCTTC.

The chain joins TRBV2 to TRBJ1-1; a possible D gene is TRBD1 (6 bases). Trimming took 8 bases from V and 8 from J, leaving 12 bases between them. Germline values: CDR1 SNHLY, CDR2 FYNNEI. CDR3 length: 11 residues. The CDR3 bases are TGTGCCAGCCGGTACGACAGGGAAGCTTTCTTT. It is translated as CASRYDREAFF. Full variable domain (missing parts from reference TRBV2 and TRBJ1-1): EPEVTQTPSHQVTQMGQEVILRCVPISNHLYFYWYRQILGQKVEFLVSFYNNEISEKSEIFDDQFSVERPDGSNFTLKIRSTKLEDSAMYFCASRYDREAFFGQGTRLTVV.

DNA for the CDR3: TGTGCCAGCAGCTTAAGTAGTAGTCAAGAGACCCAGTACTTC. This translates into CASSLSSSQETQYF. This chain joins TRBV7-3 and TRBJ2-5; unclear D gene. Germline V lookup: CDR1 SGHTA, CDR2 FQGTGA. Trimming took 1 base from V and 2 from J, leaving 8 bases between them. The CDR3 consists of 14 residues.

In this sample, this clone turned up a few times. The rearrangement uses TRBV27 and TRBJ1-2; D not resolved. Trimming removed 2 bases from V and 7 bases from J, with 11 bases in between. This CDR3 contains 13 residues. In germline, CDR1 is MNHEY, CDR2 SMNVEV (reference sequence). CDR3 region: CASSLQARGGYTF. CDR3 nucleotide sequence: TGTGCCAGCAGTTTACAAGCTAGAGGTGGCTACACCTTC.

The V gene is TRBV4-2, the J gene TRBJ1-5; TRBD1 agrees at 7 bases. CDR1 is LGHNA and CDR2 is YNFKEQ in the germline V gene. With 4 bases clipped from V and 1 base from J, the junction kept 13 bases outside the gene matches. This CDR3 is 18 amino acids long. CDR3: CASSPNWQGVLSNQPQHF. In DNA, the CDR3 is TGTGCCAGCAGCCCTAATTGGCAGGGGGTCTTGAGCAATCAGCCCCAGCATTTT.

The genes are TRBV4-1 and TRBJ2-7; D remains unclear. V gave up 0 bases and J gave up 4 bases, with 16 bases separating them. Germline V gene lookup returns CDR1 MGHRA and CDR2 YSYEKL. The CDR3 has 16 amino acids. The CDR3: CASSQDAAGTAYEQYF. The CDR3 DNA sequence: TGCGCCAGCAGCCAAGATGCGGCCGGAACGGCATACGAGCAGTACTTC.

This clone was recorded once. V gene TRBV5-5 combines with J gene TRBJ1-4; D gene unclear. The CDR3 is made up of 15 amino acids. V shed 5 bases and J shed 2 bases, with 13 bases lying between them. Germline assignment: CDR1 SGHKS and CDR2 YYEKEE (reference sequence). The CDR3 sequence is CASRPLGGTNEKLFF. The CDR3 bases are TGTGCCAGCAGGCCCTTGGGAGGGACTAATGAAAAACTGTTTTTT.

This rearrangement joins TRBV4-2 to TRBJ2-3; D is possibly TRBD2 (7 bases). V lost 0 bases and J 1 base, leaving 11 bases between the germline ends. Germline CDR1 reads LGHNA; CDR2 reads YNFKEQ. The CDR3 has 16 residues. CDR3 loop: CASSQDEGGRTDTQYF. The CDR3 bases are TGTGCCAGCAGCCAAGACGAGGGGGGGCGCACAGATACGCAGTATTTT.

This chain joins TRBV25-1 and TRBJ1-4, with D unresolved. Between the trimmed V and J ends, which lost 5 bases and 7 bases, there was a span of 8 bases. Germline assignment: CDR1 MGHDK and CDR2 SYGVNS. CDR3 length: 12 amino acids. CDR3 in amino acids: CASSNRAEKLFF. DNA of the CDR3: TGTGCCAGCAGTAACCGAGCTGAAAAACTGTTTTTT.

The J gene is TRBJ2-2, the V gene TRBV7-3; TRBD2 matches at 7 bases. With 0 bases clipped from V and 5 bases from J, the junction kept 9 bases outside the gene matches. The CDR3 has 17 residues. Germline assignment: CDR1 SGHTA and CDR2 FQGTGA. The chain's CDR3 is CASSLTHSPGGTGELFF. CDR3 bases: TGTGCCAGCAGCTTAACGCACTCCCCGGGGGGTACCGGGGAGCTGTTTTTT. Full variable domain (remainder filled in from reference TRBV7-3 and TRBJ2-2): GAGVSQTPSNKVTEKGKYVELRCDPISGHTALYWYRQSLGQGPEFLIYFQGTGAADDSGLPNDRFFAVRPEGSVSTLKIQRTERGDSAVYLCASSLTHSPGGTGELFFGEGSRLTVL.

CDR3 nucleotide sequence: TGTGCCAGTAGTATTGCCGGGACAGGGTATAGCAATCAGCCCCAGCATTTT. It encodes CASSIAGTGYSNQPQHF. The chain carries TRBV19 and TRBJ1-5; 9 nucleotides match TRBD1. Germline-derived CDR1 and CDR2 are LNHDA and SQIVND (reference sequence). V lost 3 bases and J lost 0; bases outside the gene matches: 6. This CDR3 spans 17 amino acids. Complete variable domain (other parts from reference TRBV19 and TRBJ1-5): DGGITQSPKYLFRKEGQNVTLSCEQNLNHDAMYWYRQDPGQGLRLIYYSQIVNDFQKGDIAEGYSVSREKKESFPLTVTSAQKNPTAFYLCASSIAGTGYSNQPQHFGDGTRLSIL.

V usage is TRBV11-3 and J usage is TRBJ2-7; weak D call: TRBD2 (5 bases). This CDR3 spans 13 amino acids. The V end was cut by 5 bases, the J end by 3 bases, with 11 bases between. Germline CDR1 and CDR2: SGHNT and YENEEA. The CDR3 DNA reads as TGTGCCAGCAGCCGGGGAGCGGTCTACGAGCAGTACTTC. Its protein product is CASSRGAVYEQYF.

This rearrangement joins TRBV7-9 to TRBJ1-1; 9 bases match TRBD1. Germline V gene sequence: CDR1 SEHNR, CDR2 FQNEAQ (reference sequence). This CDR3 contains 16 residues. Trimming took 1 base from V and 3 from J; bases not matched to a gene: 6. This chain's CDR3 is CASSLELGQGHTEAFF. CDR3 sequence (DNA): TGTGCCAGCAGCTTAGAACTCGGACAGGGGCACACTGAAGCTTTCTTT. Filled out from reference TRBV7-9 and TRBJ1-1, the complete variable domain reads DTGVSQNPRHKITKRGQNVTFRCDPISEHNRLYWYRQTLGQGPEFLTYFQNEAQLEKSRLLSDRFSAERPKGSFSTLEIQRTEQGDSAMYLCASSLELGQGHTEAFFGQGTRLTVV.

The chain has TRBV2 and TRBJ1-2; D uncertain. The CDR3 has 15 amino acids. Between the trimmed V and J ends, which lost 8 bases and 5 bases, there was a span of 21 bases. Germline CDR1 and CDR2: SNHLY and FYNNEI. The CDR3 DNA follows: TGTGCCAGCCTCCGGGAGGTGGCCTTCTCGTATGGCTACACCTTC. As protein: CASLREVAFSYGYTF.

The rearrangement links TRBV2 to TRBJ2-3, with TRBD2 identical over 9 bases. The CDR3 extends over 15 amino acids. Germline V gene lookup returns CDR1 SNHLY and CDR2 FYNNEI. The CDR3 sequence is CVTKAASGGTDTQYF. The CDR3, as DNA: TGTGTCACAAAAGCGGCTAGCGGGGGCACAGATACGCAGTATTTT.

The V and J genes are TRBV5-4 and TRBJ2-2, with a tentative D call TRBD2 (5 bases). The germline V gene has CDR1 SGHNT and CDR2 YYREEE (reference sequence). The CDR3 spans 15 residues. Trimming stripped 2 bases from V and 0 bases from J, with 8 bases between. Here the CDR3 DNA reads TGTGCCAGCAGCTTTAACGGGGCGAACACCGGGGAGCTGTTTTTT. The encoded protein is CASSFNGANTGELFF. The entire variable domain, with the rest obtained from reference TRBV5-4 and TRBJ2-2, is as follows: ETGVTQSPTHLIKTRGQQVTLRCSSQSGHNTVSWYQQALGQGPQFIFQYYREEENGRGNFPPRFSGLQFPNYSSELNVNALELDDSALYLCASSFNGANTGELFFGEGSRLTVL.

This clone was counted once. The chain uses TRBV30 and TRBJ2-7, with 11 bases aligning to TRBD1. V was clipped by 1 base and J by 4 bases; unmatched bases: 0. The CDR3 runs to 13 residues. CDR1 is GTSNPN and CDR2 is SVGIG in the germline V gene (reference sequence). As DNA, the CDR3 is TGTGCCTGGAGTGGGGACAGGGGGTACGAGCAGTACTTC. Its protein is CAWSGDRGYEQYF. The whole variable domain, filled in from reference TRBV30 and TRBJ2-7, reads SQTIHQWPATLVQPVGSPLSLECTVEGTSNPNLYWYRQAAGRGLQLLFYSVGIGQISSEVPQNLSASRPQDRQFILSSKKLLLSDSGFYLCAWSGDRGYEQYFGPGTRLTVT.

The chain couples TRBV5-4 to TRBJ1-5; TRBD1 agrees at 9 bases. The V and J ends lost 0 bases and 2 bases, in that order; junction bases with no gene match: 9. The CDR3 has 18 amino acids. CDR1 and CDR2 (germline): SGHNT, YYREEE (reference sequence). CDR3 amino acids: CASSLAMGTGMGNQPQHF. DNA of the CDR3: TGTGCCAGCAGCTTGGCCATGGGGACAGGGATGGGCAATCAGCCCCAGCATTTT.

This chain connects TRBV5-4 to TRBJ2-7; 9 bases line up with TRBD1. Germline CDR1 reads SGHNT; CDR2 reads YYREEE (reference sequence). The trim removed 1 base at V and 2 bases at J, leaving 1 base unmatched. The CDR3 is made up of 14 amino acids. The CDR3 nucleotides read TGTGCCAGCAGCTTGCGACAGGGGGCCTACGAGCAGTACTTC. Its protein is CASSLRQGAYEQYF.

The V gene is TRBV2, the J gene TRBJ1-1; 8 positions match TRBD1. The ends lost 7 bases at V and 3 bases at J; junction bases unmatched: 7. Germline-derived CDR1 and CDR2 are SNHLY and FYNNEI. The CDR3 sequence is 14 residues long. The CDR3 is CASTGQGADTEAFF. The CDR3 DNA follows: TGTGCCAGCACCGGGCAGGGGGCGGACACTGAAGCTTTCTTT.

The rearrangement joins TRBV7-6 to TRBJ2-1; 15 bases are a match to TRBD2. The CDR3 loop spans 13 amino acids. The J segment lost 16 bases and the V segment lost 4 bases, leaving 5 bases of the junction unmatched. Germline CDR1 is SGHVS and CDR2 is FNYEAQ. The CDR3 loop reads CASSSGLAGGRFF. The CDR3 DNA is TGTGCCAGCAGCTCTGGACTAGCGGGGGGGCGTTTCTTC.